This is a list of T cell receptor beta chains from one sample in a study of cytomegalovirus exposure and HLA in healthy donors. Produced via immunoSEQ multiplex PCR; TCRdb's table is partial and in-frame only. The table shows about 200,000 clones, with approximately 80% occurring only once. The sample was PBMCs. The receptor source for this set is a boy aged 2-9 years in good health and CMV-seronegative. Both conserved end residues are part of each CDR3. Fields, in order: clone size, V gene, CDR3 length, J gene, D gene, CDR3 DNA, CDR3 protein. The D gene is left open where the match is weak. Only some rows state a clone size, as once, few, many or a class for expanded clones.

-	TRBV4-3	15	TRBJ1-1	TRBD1	TGCGCCAGCAGCCAAGACTGGACAGGGCGAACTGAAGCTTTCTTT	CASSQDWTGRTEAFF
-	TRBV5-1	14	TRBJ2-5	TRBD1	TGCGCCAGCTCAGAGACAGGGGGCCTGGAGACCCAGTACTTC	CASSETGGLETQYF
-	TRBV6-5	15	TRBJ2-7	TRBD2	TGTGCCAGCAGTATTGGGGTGGGGGGGGACTACGAGCAGTACTTC	CASSIGVGGDYEQYF
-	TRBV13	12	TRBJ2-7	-	TGTGCCAGCAGCTTAGGTTACTACGAGCAGTACTTC	CASSLGYYEQYF
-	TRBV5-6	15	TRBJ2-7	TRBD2	TGTGCCAGCAGCGCCGGTGGGGGGGGACCCTACGAGCAGTACTTC	CASSAGGGGPYEQYF
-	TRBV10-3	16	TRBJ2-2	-	TGTGCCGCCCTAAAGGGCGGGGGCCTTAACACCGGGGAGCTGTTTTTT	CAALKGGGLNTGELFF
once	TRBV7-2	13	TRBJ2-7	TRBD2	TGTGCCAGCAGCTCTAGCGGGTCCTACGAGCAGTACTTC	CASSSSGSYEQYF
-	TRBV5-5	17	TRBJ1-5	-	TGTGCCAGCAGCCAGGAGACAGCACCCTATAGCAATCAGCCCCAGCATTTT	CASSQETAPYSNQPQHF
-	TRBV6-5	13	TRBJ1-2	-	TGTGCCAGCAGTCAGGACAACTACTATGGCTACACCTTC	CASSQDNYYGYTF
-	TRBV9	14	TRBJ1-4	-	TGTGCCAGCAGCGTCGGAGGGATAGAGGAAAAACTGTTTTTT	CASSVGGIEEKLFF
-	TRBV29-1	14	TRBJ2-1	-	TGCAGCGTACGGATAGCGGAAACCTACAATGAGCAGTTCTTC	CSVRIAETYNEQFF
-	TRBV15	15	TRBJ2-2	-	TGTGCCACCAGCAGGCTGTACGGTAACACCGGGGAGCTGTTTTTT	CATSRLYGNTGELFF
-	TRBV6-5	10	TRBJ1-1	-	TGTGCCAGCAGTTACCGGGTTGCTTTCTTT	CASSYRVAFF
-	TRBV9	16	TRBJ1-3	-	TGTGCCAGCAGCCCCCACTCCAACTCTCTGGGAAACACCATATATTTT	CASSPHSNSLGNTIYF
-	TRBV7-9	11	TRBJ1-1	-	TGTGCCACGAGGGAGACCACTGAAGCTTTCTTT	CATRETTEAFF
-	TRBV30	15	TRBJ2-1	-	TGTGCCGCGCTTAATTTTAGCTGGTGGGACAATGAGCAGTTCTTC	CAALNFSWWDNEQFF
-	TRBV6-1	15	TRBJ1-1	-	TGTGCCAGCAGCCGAATTAGGAGTGGGGCGAGTAGAGCTTTCTTT	CASSRIRSGASRAFF
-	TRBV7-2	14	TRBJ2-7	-	TGTGCCAGCAGCTTTGAACTCCCCCCGTTCGAGCAGTACTTC	CASSFELPPFEQYF
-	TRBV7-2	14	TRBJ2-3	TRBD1	TGTGCCAGCAGCTTAGCAGACAGGGTTGATACGCAGTATTTT	CASSLADRVDTQYF
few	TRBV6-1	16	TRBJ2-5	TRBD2	TGTGCCAGCAGTGATGGGAGCGGGGGGGTGGGAGAGACCCAGTACTTC	CASSDGSGGVGETQYF
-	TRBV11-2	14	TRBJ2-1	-	TGTGCCAGCAGCTTAGGAGGAGGCTACAATGAGCAGTTCTTC	CASSLGGGYNEQFF
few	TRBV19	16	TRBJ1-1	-	TGTGCCAGTAGTATAAGCGGGTTCCCTATGAACACTGAAGCTTTCTTT	CASSISGFPMNTEAFF
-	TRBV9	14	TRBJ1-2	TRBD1	TGTGCCAGCAGCAAGGACAGGGGGCAGAATGGCTACACCTTC	CASSKDRGQNGYTF
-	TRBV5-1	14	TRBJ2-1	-	TGCGCCAGCAGCTTGATCCGGGACTACAATGAGCAGTTCTTC	CASSLIRDYNEQFF
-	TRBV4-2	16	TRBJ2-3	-	TGTGCCAGCAGCCAAGAAGGCGCGGGGGCTTGGGATACGCAGTATTTT	CASSQEGAGAWDTQYF
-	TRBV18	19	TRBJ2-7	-	TGTGCCAGCTCACCAGTAGGAAGGGGTCGCAGTATGGGGCTTAACGAGCAGTACTTC	CASSPVGRGRSMGLNEQYF
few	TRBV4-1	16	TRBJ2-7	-	TGCGCCAGCAGCCAAGATGGGGGGGCATCCGTCTACGAGCAGTACTTC	CASSQDGGASVYEQYF
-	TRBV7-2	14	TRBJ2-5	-	TGTGCCAGCAGCTCACAGGGAACGGGAGAGACCCAGTACTTC	CASSSQGTGETQYF
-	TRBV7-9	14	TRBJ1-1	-	TGTGCCAGCAGCGCAGGACAGAGGAACACTGAAGCTTTCTTT	CASSAGQRNTEAFF
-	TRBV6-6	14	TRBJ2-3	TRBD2	TGTGCCAGCAGTCTAGCGGGGGGTTCTTATCCGCAGTATTTT	CASSLAGGSYPQYF
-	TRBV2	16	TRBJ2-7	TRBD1	TGTGCCAGCAGTGGATGGGACAGGGGGGCGTCCTACGAGCAGTACTTC	CASSGWDRGASYEQYF
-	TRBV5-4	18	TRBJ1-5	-	TGTGCCAGCAGCTTGGGAAAAAGGGGGTTGCGACGCAATCAGCCCCAGCATTTT	CASSLGKRGLRRNQPQHF
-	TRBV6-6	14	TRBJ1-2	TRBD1	TGTGCCAGCAACCGACAGGGTGTGATCTATGGCTACACCTTC	CASNRQGVIYGYTF
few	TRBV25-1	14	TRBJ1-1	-	TGTGCCAGCAGTCTGGTTGGCCCTTACACTGAAGCTTTCTTT	CASSLVGPYTEAFF
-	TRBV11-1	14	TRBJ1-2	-	TGTGCCAGCAGCTTAGACAGCTTCTCGTATGGCTACACCTTC	CASSLDSFSYGYTF
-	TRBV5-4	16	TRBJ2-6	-	TGTGCCAGCAGCTTCCTAAGTAGTACTGGGGCCAACGTCCTGACTTTC	CASSFLSSTGANVLTF
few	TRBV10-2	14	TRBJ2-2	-	TGCGCCAGCAGTAGGTCAGGGGTCGCCGGGGAGCTGTTTTTT	CASSRSGVAGELFF
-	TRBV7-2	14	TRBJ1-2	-	TGTGCCAGCAGTCTAGGGAGCCCGGGGTCTGGCTACACCTTC	CASSLGSPGSGYTF
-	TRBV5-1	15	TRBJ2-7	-	TGCGCCAGCAGCTTGTTGGGGGGAAGCTCCTACGAGCAGTACTTC	CASSLLGGSSYEQYF
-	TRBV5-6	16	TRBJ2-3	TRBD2	TGTGCCAGCAGCGATACTAGCGGACTACCGGGAGATACGCAGTATTTT	CASSDTSGLPGDTQYF
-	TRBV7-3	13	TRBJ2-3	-	TGTGCCAGCAGCACCACTAGGACAGATACGCAGTATTTT	CASSTTRTDTQYF